This TCR beta chain is from a study of blood T cell repertoires in COVID-19. Background on the study: From T cells, B-cell-depleted T cells, or PBMCs came the material, which was cDNA or gDNA.

Assay used: immunoSEQ multiplex PCR; TCRdb lists only in-frame clones, some missing. This table has about 34,000 clones, 81% appearing once. Germline values: CDR1 SGHNT, CDR2 YYREEE (reference sequence). Trimming removed 1 base at V and 2 bases at J, with 13 bases between. CDR3 length equals 16 residues. This chain connects TRBV5-4 to TRBJ2-1, with D maybe TRBD2 (6 bases). This receptor was obtained from a man aged 65 to 85 with COVID-19, enrolled during active disease. Sequenced material: peripheral blood. CDR3 residues: CASSLFGSGTYNEQFF. Here the CDR3 DNA reads TGTGCCAGCAGCTTGTTTGGTAGCGGAACCTACAATGAGCAGTTCTTC.